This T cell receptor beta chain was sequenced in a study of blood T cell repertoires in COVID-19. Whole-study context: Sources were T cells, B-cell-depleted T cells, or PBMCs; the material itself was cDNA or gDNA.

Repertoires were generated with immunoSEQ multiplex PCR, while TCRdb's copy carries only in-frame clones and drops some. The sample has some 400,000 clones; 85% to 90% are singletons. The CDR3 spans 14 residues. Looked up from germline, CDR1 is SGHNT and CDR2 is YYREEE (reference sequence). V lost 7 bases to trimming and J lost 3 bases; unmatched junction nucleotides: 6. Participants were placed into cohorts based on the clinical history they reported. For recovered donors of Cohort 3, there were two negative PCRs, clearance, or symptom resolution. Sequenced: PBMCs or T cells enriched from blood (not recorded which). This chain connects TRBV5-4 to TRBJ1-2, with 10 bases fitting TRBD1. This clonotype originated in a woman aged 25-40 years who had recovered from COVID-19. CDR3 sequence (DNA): TGTGCCAGCGTCAGACAGGGGGCGGACTATGGCTACACCTTC. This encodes CASVRQGADYGYTF.